This TCR beta chain came from a study of blood T cell repertoires in COVID-19. Study in general: Nucleic acid was either cDNA or gDNA, and it came from T cells, B-cell-depleted T cells, or PBMCs.

In the original processing: Estimates of nucleated cell counts were drawn from the amplification of reference gene primers. Profiling relied on immunoSEQ multiplex PCR, and the TCRdb table lists in-frame clones only, not all of them. V and J calls plus clone size are reproduced from that table; the DNA served to infer D and trimming. Of some 210,000 clones listed, around four fifths are singletons. V was trimmed by 4 bases and J by 3 bases, leaving 10 bases between them. The length of the CDR3 is 13 residues. CDR1 and CDR2 from the germline V gene are SGHNT and YENEEA. The TCR comes from a woman between 50 and 59 years old with active or convalescent COVID-19. Sequencing was carried out using peripheral blood. This chain uses TRBV11-3 with TRBJ2-7; D remains unclear. The CDR3 reads CASSSRFGYEQYF. The CDR3, as DNA: TGTGCCAGCAGCTCCCGGTTCGGCTACGAGCAGTACTTC.